One sample yielded the 27 T cell receptor beta chains listed below, sequenced in a study of T cells after yellow fever vaccination. One entry per CDR3 protein results from TCRdb running MiXCR on the 5' RACE reads. This sample has 200,000 to 250,000 distinct CDR3 sequences, with around 3.1% found just once. The sample consisted of CD4+ T cells sorted from PBMCs, taken 10 days after the yellow fever booster vaccination. These receptors all stem from a man between 18 and 29 years old who received the YFV17D yellow fever vaccine.

This clonotype was found many times. The CDR3 reads CASSLRGKIAKNIQYF. The CDR3 nucleotides read TGTGCCAGCAGCCTCCGGGGTAAAATAGCCAAAAACATTCAGTACTTC. The chain uses TRBV7-2 and TRBJ2-4; a weak D match, TRBD2 (5 bases). The CDR3 loop spans 16 amino acids. Trimming shortened V by 5 bases and J by 0 bases, and 14 bases separated the two germline ends. From germline, CDR1 is SGHTA and CDR2 FQGNSA.

The chain couples TRBV10-3 to TRBJ1-5, with 8 bases matching TRBD1. V gave up 6 bases and J gave up 6 bases; unmatched junction bases: 4. This CDR3 comprises 13 residues. Germline V lookup: CDR1 ENHRY, CDR2 SYGVKD. Here the CDR3 reads CAIRQGAGQPQHF. CDR3 bases: TGTGCCATCAGGCAGGGGGCTGGTCAGCCCCAGCATTTT.

This clonotype showed up many times. The chain has TRBV5-1 and TRBJ2-5, with D possibly matching TRBD1 (6 bases). The CDR3 has 17 amino acids. Germline CDR1 SGHRS, CDR2 YFSETQ. Trimming removed 5 bases at V and 4 bases at J, with 24 bases between. This CDR3 is CASREGDLGAKGETQYF. In DNA form, the CDR3 reads TGCGCCAGCAGAGAGGGGGATTTGGGGGCGAAAGGAGAGACCCAGTACTTC.

This clonotype was seen ten or more times. The chain has TRBV5-1 and TRBJ1-6; D uncertain. V lost 1 base and J lost 6, with 8 bases in between. The CDR3 has 14 residues. The germline CDR1 and CDR2 sequences are SGHRS and YFSETQ. CDR3 amino acids: CASSLQPSNSPLHF. CDR3 nucleotide sequence: TGCGCCAGCAGCTTGCAACCCTCTAATTCACCCCTCCACTTT.

This clonotype has more than one count but fewer than ten. The V gene is TRBV12-3 or TRBV12-4, the J gene TRBJ1-5; 8 bases agree with TRBD1. V was pared by 6 bases and J by 2 bases, with 6 bases of the junction left unmatched. This CDR3 has 15 amino acids. The CDR3, as DNA: TGTGCCAGCAGAGATCCGGGACAGGGCAATCAGCCCCAGCATTTT. Amino acids: CASRDPGQGNQPQHF.

This clonotype was detected many times. This sequence joins TRBV7-2 and TRBJ2-3; 9 nucleotides match TRBD2. This CDR3 is built from 17 residues. Germline V gives CDR1 SGHTA, CDR2 FQGNSA. V gave up 2 bases and J gave up 1 base; unmatched junction bases: 7. The CDR3: CASSLRAGGARTDTQYF. CDR3 in DNA: TGTGCCAGCAGCTTACGAGCGGGGGGCGCTCGCACAGATACGCAGTATTTT.

This clonotype was seen more than once but under ten times. The chain couples TRBV11-2 to TRBJ2-1; D might be TRBD1 (6 bases). The V gene's germline CDR1 is SGHAT and CDR2 FQNNGV. The V and J ends lost 2 bases and 11 bases respectively, with 10 bases between them. The CDR3 covers 12 residues. The CDR3 DNA sequence: TGTGCCAGCAGCTTACAACAGGGTAAGCAGTTCTTC. This sequence encodes CASSLQQGKQFF.

This clonotype was counted between two and nine times. The chain joins TRBV7-3 to TRBJ1-5, with D unclear. CDR1 SGHTA and CDR2 FQGTGA come from the germline V gene. CDR3 size: 13 residues. Trimming stripped 2 bases from V and 6 bases from J, with 8 bases between. CDR3 bases: TGTGCCAGCAGCTTAGGCTTCGGTCAGCCCCAGCATTTT. The encoded protein is CASSLGFGQPQHF.

This clonotype was counted only a few times. The V gene is TRBV4-3, the J gene TRBJ2-4; D not resolved. CDR3 length equals 17 residues. Germline values: CDR1 LGHNA, CDR2 YSLEER. Trimming took 1 base from V and 4 from J, leaving 17 bases between them. The CDR3: CASSQALATNIKNIQYF. CDR3 bases: TGCGCCAGCAGCCAAGCCCTCGCGACCAACATTAAAAACATTCAGTACTTC.

This clonotype appeared many times. This chain links TRBV10-3 with TRBJ1-2, with D maybe TRBD1 (5 bases). The CDR3 contains 13 residues. The germline V gene has CDR1 ENHRY and CDR2 SYGVKD. Deletions cut 8 bases from V and 3 bases from J, with 13 bases between. The CDR3 region has the DNA TGTGCCATCTCCGGGGGTACTGACTATGGCTACACCTTC. Translation: CAISGGTDYGYTF.

This clonotype was detected ten times or more. The rearrangement uses TRBV29-1 and TRBJ1-2, with a tentative D call TRBD1 (6 bases). This CDR3 is 14 amino acids long. Germline loops: CDR1 SQVTM, CDR2 ANQGSEA. Trimming took off 2 bases at V and 5 bases at J, with 15 bases between the two ends. CDR3 in amino acids: CSVERGAEGYGYTF. DNA of the CDR3: TGCAGCGTTGAAAGGGGGGCCGAGGGTTATGGCTACACCTTC.

This clonotype was seen repeatedly, ten times or more. V is TRBV7-3 and J is TRBJ2-3; 9 bases align to TRBD2. CDR3 length equals 16 residues. Germline CDR1 reads SGHTA; CDR2 reads FQGTGA. Trimming removed 0 bases from V and 4 bases from J; junction bases left unmatched: 5. Written as DNA, the CDR3 is TGTGCCAGCAGCTTAACGAGGGGACTAGCCCCAGATACGCAGTATTTT. Protein: CASSLTRGLAPDTQYF.

A few counts support this clonotype. The J gene is TRBJ1-3, the V gene TRBV5-1, with TRBD1 matching over 10 bases. V lost 0 bases, J lost 2 bases, and 2 bases stayed unmatched. Germline-derived CDR1 and CDR2 are SGHRS and YFSETQ. There are 16 residues in the CDR3. The CDR3 DNA is TGCGCCAGCAGCTTGGGACAGGGGGCGCCTGGAAACACCATATATTTT. This codes for CASSLGQGAPGNTIYF.

This clonotype showed up many times. The CDR3 DNA reads as TGTGCCAGCGGGAACACCGGGGAGCTGTTTTTT. It yields the protein CASGNTGELFF. This chain connects TRBV6-2 or TRBV6-3 to TRBJ2-2; D uncertain. CDR1 and CDR2 (germline): MNHEY, SVGEGT. With 8 bases removed from V and 1 base from J, the gap between germline ends came to 2 bases. The CDR3 is 11 amino acids.

The table lists this clonotype with many counts. CDR3 DNA: TGTGCCAGCAGCCAAGCTGGCAGGGGGGGCACAGATACGCAGTATTTT. It encodes CASSQAGRGGTDTQYF. The V gene is TRBV4-2, the J gene TRBJ2-3, with a weak D call TRBD1 (7 bases). V dropped 1 base and J dropped 1 base, with 12 bases sitting between them. CDR1 LGHNA and CDR2 YNFKEQ come from the germline V gene. The CDR3 has 16 amino acids.

This chain uses TRBV2 with TRBJ2-2; the D is unclear. The V gene's germline CDR1 is SNHLY and CDR2 FYNNEI. Trimming removed 2 bases at V and 1 base at J, with 5 bases between. This CDR3 contains 14 residues. The CDR3 loop is CASSEQENTGELFF. CDR3 bases: TGTGCCAGCAGTGAACAAGAGAACACCGGGGAGCTGTTTTTT.

The chain carries TRBV7-2 and TRBJ2-4, with TRBD1 as a possible D gene (6 bases). This CDR3 comprises 13 residues. Germline V gene data show CDR1 as SGHTA and CDR2 as FQGNSA. V lost 4 bases, J lost 11 bases, and 15 bases lay in between. The DNA for the CDR3 is TGTGCCAGCAGCTCCGACAGGCAGGTCGTTCAGTACTTC. Encoded protein: CASSSDRQVVQYF.

The table lists this clonotype with a few counts. V usage is TRBV7-2 and J usage is TRBJ2-5, with TRBD2 as a possible D gene (6 bases). V lost 1 base to trimming and J lost 5 bases, with 17 bases between them. There are 16 residues in the CDR3. Per germline, CDR1 SGHTA and CDR2 FQGNSA. CDR3 residues: CASSLGQTSLGETQYF. The CDR3 nucleotides are TGTGCCAGCAGCTTAGGACAGACTAGTTTGGGCGAGACCCAGTACTTC.

This clonotype has more than one count but fewer than ten. This chain uses TRBV7-8 with TRBJ2-3; D remains ambiguous. This CDR3 has 13 amino acids. Germline V gives CDR1 SGHVS, CDR2 FQNEAQ. The V end was cut by 2 bases, the J end by 6 bases, with 9 bases between. The CDR3 DNA follows: TGTGCCAGCAGCTTACAGGTTCACGATACGCAGTATTTT. Residues: CASSLQVHDTQYF.

This clonotype was counted only a few times. This rearrangement joins TRBV7-2 to TRBJ1-2; weak D call: TRBD1 (6 bases). V was cut by 5 bases and J by 4 bases, with 14 bases left in between. This CDR3 has 14 residues. CDR1 and CDR2 (germline): SGHTA, FQGNSA. The CDR3 protein is CASSGTTGTYGYTF. CDR3 nucleotide sequence: TGTGCCAGCAGCGGAACGACAGGCACCTATGGCTACACCTTC. Complete variable domain (other parts from reference TRBV7-2 and TRBJ1-2): GAGVSQSPSNKVTEKGKDVELRCDPISGHTALYWYRQSLGQGLEFLIYFQGNSAPDKSGLPSDRFSAERTGGSVSTLTIQRTQQEDSAVYLCASSGTTGTYGYTFGSGTRLTVV.

This clonotype has ten or more counts. The gene calls are TRBV11-2 and TRBJ1-5; no clear D gene. Trimming took 4 bases from V and 5 from J, leaving 9 bases between them. CDR1 and CDR2 (germline): SGHAT, FQNNGV. This CDR3 has 13 residues. The CDR3 nucleotides are TGTGCCAGCAGCTCGGACCGAGATCAGCCCCAGCATTTT. Its protein product is CASSSDRDQPQHF.

This clonotype was observed many times. The genes are TRBV6-5 and TRBJ2-7, with a possible D match to TRBD1 (5 bases). CDR1 is MNHEY, CDR2 SVGAGI, per germline. The CDR3 runs 19 residues. Trimming cost V 0 bases and J 5 bases, with 26 bases left between them. Here the CDR3 reads CASSYSHLPDQGRVHEQYF. CDR3 DNA: TGTGCCAGCAGTTACTCTCACCTTCCTGATCAGGGTAGGGTCCACGAGCAGTACTTC.

This clonotype was detected many times. The V and J genes are TRBV19 and TRBJ1-1, with a weak D call TRBD1 (5 bases). The CDR3 consists of 18 residues. The ends were cut back, 3 bases at V and 1 base at J, with 21 bases in the middle. Germline V CDR1 and CDR2: LNHDA, SQIVND (reference sequence). The CDR3 loop is CASSIRGGDGIRNTEAFF. DNA for the CDR3: TGTGCCAGTAGTATCCGAGGAGGGGACGGGATTAGGAACACTGAAGCTTTCTTT.

This clonotype showed up just a few times. The rearrangement uses TRBV20-1 and TRBJ2-3; D may correspond to TRBD1 or TRBD2 (6 bases each). Trimming took off 5 bases at V and 6 bases at J, with 18 bases between the two ends. CDR1 is DFQATT, CDR2 SNEGSKA, per germline (reference sequence). CDR3 length: 14 amino acids. CDR3 loop: CSARARRGVDTQYF. The CDR3 DNA reads as TGCAGTGCTCGGGCCCGGAGGGGGGTTGATACGCAGTATTTT.

This clonotype was seen at least ten times. J is TRBJ2-5 and V is TRBV5-1; TRBD1 agrees at 7 bases. The CDR3 has 15 amino acids. The germline V gene has CDR1 SGHRS and CDR2 YFSETQ. V lost 5 bases to trimming and J lost 5 bases; unmatched junction nucleotides: 12. The CDR3 DNA follows: TGCGCCAGCAGATCAGACACAGGGGTTGGGGAGACCCAGTACTTC. This sequence encodes CASRSDTGVGETQYF.

The genes are TRBV18 and TRBJ2-3; the D gene is possibly TRBD2 (6 bases). The germline V gene has CDR1 KGHSH and CDR2 LQKENI. Trimming removed 3 bases at V and 4 bases at J, with 11 bases between. The CDR3 has 14 amino acids. The CDR3 nucleotides are TGTGCCAGCTCACCGATCATAGCGGCAGATACGCAGTATTTT. Translating gives CASSPIIAADTQYF.

This clonotype was observed many times. V is TRBV25-1 and J is TRBJ2-7; either TRBD1 or TRBD2 may supply D (6 bases each). The germline gives CDR1 MGHDK, CDR2 SYGVNS. This CDR3 region has 13 residues. Trimming took 4 bases from V and 0 from J, leaving 7 bases between them. CDR3: CASSAGASYEQYF. CDR3 coding DNA: TGTGCCAGCAGTGCGGGGGCCTCCTACGAGCAGTACTTC.